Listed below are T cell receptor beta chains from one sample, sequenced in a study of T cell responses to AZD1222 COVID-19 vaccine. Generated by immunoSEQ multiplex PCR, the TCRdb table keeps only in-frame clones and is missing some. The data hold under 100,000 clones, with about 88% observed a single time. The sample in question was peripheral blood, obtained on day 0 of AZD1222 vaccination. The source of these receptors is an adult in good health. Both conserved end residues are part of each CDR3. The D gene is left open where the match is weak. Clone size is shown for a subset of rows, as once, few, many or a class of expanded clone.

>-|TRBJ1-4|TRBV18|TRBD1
CASSPDRGRKLFF
TGTGCCAGCTCACCAGACAGGGGCAGGAAACTGTTTTTT
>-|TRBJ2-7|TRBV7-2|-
CASSLGLWLYYEQYF
TGTGCCAGCAGCTTGGGGCTCTGGCTTTACTACGAGCAGTACTTC
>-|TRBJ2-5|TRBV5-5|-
CASSQSFRVGETQYF
TGTGCCAGCAGCCAAAGCTTCAGGGTCGGCGAGACCCAGTACTTC
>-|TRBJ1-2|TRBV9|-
CASSVEPIPYGYTF
TGTGCCAGCAGCGTAGAACCAATACCCTATGGCTACACCTTC
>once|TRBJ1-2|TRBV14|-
CASSPTLVAGYTF
TGTGCCAGCAGCCCGACCCTCGTGGCTGGCTACACCTTC
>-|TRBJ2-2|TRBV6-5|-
CASRLNTGELFF
TGTGCCAGCAGACTGAACACCGGGGAGCTGTTTTTT
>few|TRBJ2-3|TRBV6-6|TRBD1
CASSDRGTDTQYF
TGTGCCAGCAGTGACAGGGGGACAGATACGCAGTATTTT
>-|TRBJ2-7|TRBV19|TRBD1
CASSIPGQGYEQYF
TGTGCCAGTAGTATACCGGGACAGGGCTACGAGCAGTACTTC
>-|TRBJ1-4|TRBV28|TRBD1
CASSADRGGEKLFF
TGTGCCAGCAGTGCCGACAGGGGTGGGGAAAAACTGTTTTTT
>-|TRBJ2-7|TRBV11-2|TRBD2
CASSDRDYPYEQYF
TGTGCCAGCAGCGACCGGGACTATCCCTACGAGCAGTACTTC
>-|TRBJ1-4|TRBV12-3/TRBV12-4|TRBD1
CASSPGQGASLFF
TGTGCCAGCAGCCCGGGACAGGGGGCATCGCTGTTTTTT
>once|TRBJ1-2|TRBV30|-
CAWSLRDGANYGYTF
TGTGCCTGGAGCCTCCGGGACGGTGCTAACTATGGCTACACCTTC
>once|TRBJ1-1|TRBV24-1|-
CATSDLLEAVNTEAFF
TGTGCCACCAGTGATTTGCTAGAGGCAGTGAACACTGAAGCTTTCTTT
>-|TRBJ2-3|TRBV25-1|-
CASSGGASDTQYF
TGTGCCAGCAGTGGGGGGGCCTCAGATACGCAGTATTTT
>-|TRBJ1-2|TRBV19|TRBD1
CASSRQGAVDGYTF
TGTGCCAGTAGTAGACAGGGGGCGGTCGATGGCTACACCTTC
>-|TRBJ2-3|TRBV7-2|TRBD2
CASSSRRGTDTQYF
TGTGCCAGCAGCTCAAGGCGGGGGACAGATACGCAGTATTTT
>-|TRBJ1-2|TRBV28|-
CASISKGGDRSYGYTF
TGTGCCAGCATTTCCAAGGGAGGAGACAGGTCCTATGGCTACACCTTC
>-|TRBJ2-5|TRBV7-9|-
CASSLESQTQYF
TGTGCCAGCAGCTTAGAATCGCAGACCCAGTACTTC
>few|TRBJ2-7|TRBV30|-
CAWSAGYSYEQYF
TGTGCCTGGAGTGCAGGGTACTCCTACGAGCAGTACTTC
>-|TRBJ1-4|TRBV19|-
CASSIGSARDEKLFF
TGTGCCAGTAGTATCGGGTCCGCCCGGGATGAAAAACTGTTTTTT
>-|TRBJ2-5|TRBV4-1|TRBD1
CASSQDRGLQQETQYF
TGCGCCAGCAGCCAGGACAGGGGGCTTCAGCAAGAGACCCAGTACTTC
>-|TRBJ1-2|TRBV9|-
CARILGQGQDGYTF
TGTGCCAGAATCTTGGGGCAGGGTCAGGATGGCTACACCTTC
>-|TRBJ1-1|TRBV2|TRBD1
CASTGTGSTEAFF
TGTGCCAGCACTGGGACAGGGAGCACTGAAGCTTTCTTT
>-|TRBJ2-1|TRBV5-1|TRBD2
CASSLLRGLSYNEQFF
TGCGCCAGCAGCTTGTTACGGGGACTATCCTACAATGAGCAGTTCTTC
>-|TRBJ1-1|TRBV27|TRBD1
CASSSKQGWTEAFF
TGTGCCAGCAGTTCCAAACAGGGGTGGACTGAAGCTTTCTTT
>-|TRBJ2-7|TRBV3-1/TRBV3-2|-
CASSQIVGPEQYF
TGTGCCAGCAGCCAAATTGTCGGACCCGAGCAGTACTTC
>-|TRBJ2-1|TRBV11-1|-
CASSPSVSSYNEQFF
TGTGCCAGCAGCCCTTCGGTGAGCTCCTACAATGAGCAGTTCTTC
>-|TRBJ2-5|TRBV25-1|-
CASSEPGTETQYF
TGTGCCAGCAGTGAACCGGGAACGGAGACCCAGTACTTC
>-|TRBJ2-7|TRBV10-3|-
CAISDGARHEQYF
TGTGCCATCAGTGACGGGGCACGCCACGAGCAGTACTTC
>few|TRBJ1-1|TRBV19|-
CASSIGPGPWNTEAFF
TGTGCCAGTAGTATAGGACCAGGGCCATGGAACACTGAAGCTTTCTTT
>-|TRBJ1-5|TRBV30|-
CAWSRTPGQGQPQHF
TGTGCCTGGAGCCGAACCCCGGGTCAGGGTCAGCCCCAGCATTTT
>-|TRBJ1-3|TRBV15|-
CATSRDRVGGNTIYF
TGTGCCACCAGCAGAGACAGGGTTGGTGGAAACACCATATATTTT
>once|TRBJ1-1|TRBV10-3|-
CAISEHRENTEAFF
TGTGCCATCAGTGAGCACAGGGAGAACACTGAAGCTTTCTTT
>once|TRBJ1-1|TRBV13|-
CASLKDGGDTEAFF
TGTGCCAGCCTAAAAGACGGTGGCGACACTGAAGCTTTCTTT
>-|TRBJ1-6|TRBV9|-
CASSAYPIPGSPLHF
TGTGCCAGCAGCGCCTATCCAATACCTGGGTCACCCCTCCACTTT
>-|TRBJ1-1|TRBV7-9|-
CASGLMNTEAFF
TGTGCCAGCGGTCTAATGAACACTGAAGCTTTCTTT
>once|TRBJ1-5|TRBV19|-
CASRSRDGSSNQPQHF
TGTGCCAGTAGATCCCGGGACGGTTCTAGCAATCAGCCCCAGCATTTT
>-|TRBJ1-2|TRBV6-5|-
CASRPRTETAYGYTF
TGTGCCAGCAGACCTAGGACAGAAACCGCCTATGGCTACACCTTC
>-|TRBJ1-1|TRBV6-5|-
CASSRNPGLNTEAFF
TGTGCCAGCAGTCGCAATCCGGGACTGAACACTGAAGCTTTCTTT
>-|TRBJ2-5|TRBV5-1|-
CASSSLPRGKETQYF
TGCGCCAGCAGCTCGCTTCCTCGGGGAAAAGAGACCCAGTACTTC
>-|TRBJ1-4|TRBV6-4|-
CASSDSVREFTKLFF
TGTGCCAGCAGTGACTCTGTCAGGGAATTCACAAAACTGTTTTTT
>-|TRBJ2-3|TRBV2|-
CASSASPGGTDTQYF
TGTGCCAGCAGTGCCAGTCCAGGGGGCACAGATACGCAGTATTTT
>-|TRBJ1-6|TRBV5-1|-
CASSLEGLKNSPLHF
TGCGCCAGCAGCTTAGAGGGGCTGAAGAATTCACCCCTCCACTTT
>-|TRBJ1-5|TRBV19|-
CASSIDGSNQPQHF
TGTGCCAGTAGTATCGACGGAAGCAATCAGCCCCAGCATTTT
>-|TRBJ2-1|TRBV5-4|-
CASSPGAVAYNEQFF
TGTGCCAGCAGCCCGGGGGCTGTCGCCTACAATGAGCAGTTCTTC
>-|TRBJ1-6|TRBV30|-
CASRGTSSSYNSPLHF
TGTGCCTCGCGCGGGACGTCGAGCTCCTATAATTCACCCCTCCACTTT
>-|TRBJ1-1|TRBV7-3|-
CASSLMGGTEAFF
TGTGCCAGCAGCTTAATGGGAGGCACTGAAGCTTTCTTT